The TCR beta chain under discussion was sequenced for a study of spatial heterogeneity in lung cancer. Study-wide background: Beta-chain sequences consistently outnumbered alpha-chain sequences in detection. In the raw reads, each unique TCR and UMI combination was present more than ten times on average.

This sample's time point: sample taken at primary tumor resection. Sequencing of whole RNA from tumor, nontumor lung or frozen PBMC involved no sorting. The donors were about 67 patients with non-small cell lung cancer that was early-stage and untreated. Trimming took 6 bases from V and 4 from J; bases not matched to a gene: 11. The CDR3 is 16 residues long. Looked up from germline, CDR1 is ENHRY and CDR2 is SYGVKD. In the library, each TCR cDNA molecule bore its own unique molecular identifier. TCRdb independently ran MiXCR on the 5' RACE reads; one entry per CDR3 protein. The repertoire consists of 89,000 or so distinct CDR3 sequences, with 15% to 20% occurring once and the leading ten covering about 6.8%.

This TCR came from a male donor with early-stage non-small cell lung cancer. This chain joins TRBV10-3 and TRBJ2-2; 7 bases align to TRBD1. Source: PBMCs, taken at surgery. The CDR3 region has the DNA TGTGCCATCAGGGACGACAGGGCCTCGAGCACCGGGGAGCTGTTTTTT. Translated: CAIRDDRASSTGELFF.